This T cell receptor (beta chain) appears in the sequencing data of a study of PD-L1 blockade in urothelial cancer. Study information: About 85% of the roughly 29 patients were men whose urothelial cancer was bladder-origin. T cell content in blood samples showed a median of approximately 150,000. Study patients had been treated with 0 to 3 previous chemotherapy regimens. The study's findings and limits: Pretreatment TCR clonality in blood under the median foretold superior survival.

Method: immunoSEQ multiplex PCR; TCRdb's copy keeps in-frame clones and lacks some. The table has around 70,000 clones, under 90% seen once. As for this clone: Its antigen is currently unknown.

CDR3 length: 15 amino acids. Germline lookup yields CDR1 SGHDT and CDR2 YYEEEE. Trimming pared 1 base from V and 4 bases from J, leaving 12 bases between. This rearrangement joins TRBV5-6 to TRBJ2-1; tentative D call: TRBD1 (5 bases). The clonotype originates from a man between 70 and 80 years old with urothelial cancer. The sequenced sample was PBMCs, obtained around atezolizumab (anti-PD-L1) treatment. CDR3 sequence: CASSLSPRAYNEQFF. CDR3 sequence (DNA): TGTGCCAGCAGCTTGTCCCCCAGGGCTTACAATGAGCAGTTCTTC.